Shown below are 18 T cell receptor beta chains from a single sample sequenced in a study of blood T cell repertoires in COVID-19. Generated by immunoSEQ multiplex PCR, the TCRdb table keeps only in-frame clones and is missing some. The table lists some 140,000 clones, about three quarters of them singletons. The material sequenced was peripheral blood. Every receptor here comes from a man older than 75 with acute or convalescent COVID-19.

This clone was counted only a few times. The chain uses TRBV3-1 (or the pseudogene TRBV3-2) and TRBJ2-7; perhaps TRBD2 as D (7 bases). This CDR3 is built from 14 residues. Between the trimmed V and J ends, which lost 4 bases and 2 bases, there was a span of 12 bases. Per germline, CDR1 LGHDT and CDR2 YNNKEL (reference sequence). The CDR3: CASSREGGTYEQYF. CDR3 nucleotides: TGTGCCAGCAGCCGAGAGGGGGGGACCTACGAGCAGTACTTC.

The chain uses TRBV5-6 and TRBJ1-6; weak D call: TRBD1 (6 bases). Trimming pared 2 bases from V and 9 bases from J, leaving 12 bases between. Germline assignment: CDR1 SGHDT and CDR2 YYEEEE. This CDR3 has 14 amino acids. The CDR3 nucleotides are TGTGCCAGCAGCTTAGGGGGACCCCGTTCACCCCTCCACTTT. Residues: CASSLGGPRSPLHF.

The chain employs TRBV7-9 and TRBJ1-6; weak D call: TRBD1 (5 bases). The CDR3 covers 13 residues. V shed 1 base and J shed 8 bases, with 6 bases lying between them. Looked up from germline, CDR1 is SEHNR and CDR2 is FQNEAQ (reference sequence). In nucleotides, the CDR3 is TGTGCCAGCAGCTTAGAAGGGGATTCACCCCTCCACTTT. Translating gives CASSLEGDSPLHF. The full variable domain, with the rest looked up from reference TRBV7-9 and TRBJ1-6, is DTGVSQNPRHKITKRGQNVTFRCDPISEHNRLYWYRQTLGQGPEFLTYFQNEAQLEKSRLLSDRFSAERPKGSFSTLEIQRTEQGDSAMYLCASSLEGDSPLHFGNGTRLTVT.

Comments on this clone: Within the sample, other DNA sequences also encode this same CDR3. This rearrangement joins TRBV4-1 to TRBJ1-2, with 10 bases lining up with TRBD1. The length of the CDR3 is 13 residues. Per germline, CDR1 MGHRA and CDR2 YSYEKL. With 3 bases clipped from V and 6 bases from J, the junction kept 1 base outside the gene matches. CDR3 loop: CASSQGQGNGYTF. As DNA, the CDR3 is TGCGCCAGCAGCCAGGGACAGGGGAATGGCTACACCTTC.

The chain employs TRBV11-3 and TRBJ2-3, with TRBD2 matching 13 bases. The germline V gene encodes CDR1 SGHNT and CDR2 YENEEA. The junction had 7 bases not matched to a gene; V was cut back by 5 bases and J by 2 bases. There are 17 residues in the CDR3. The CDR3 reads CASSPGLAGVSTDTQYF. The DNA for the CDR3 is TGTGCCAGCAGCCCAGGACTAGCGGGGGTGTCCACAGATACGCAGTATTTT.

CDR3 DNA sequence: TGTGCCAGCAGCCCCGGACAGGCTCTTAACTATGGCTACACCTTC. Its protein product is CASSPGQALNYGYTF. J is TRBJ1-2 and V is TRBV7-2; 7 nucleotides align to TRBD1. This CDR3 has 15 residues. Germline V gene sequence: CDR1 SGHTA, CDR2 FQGNSA. After removal of 5 bases from V and 1 base from J, the junction contained 7 bases not matched to a gene.

The chain is built from TRBV29-1 and TRBJ2-5, with 10 bases aligning to TRBD2. Germline V gene data show CDR1 as SQVTM and CDR2 as ANQGSEA. The junction had 6 bases not matched to a gene; V was cut back by 7 bases and J by 4 bases. CDR3 length equals 13 residues. CDR3 DNA sequence: TGCAGCGCCGTAGCGGGGGGCTTAGAGACCCAGTACTTC. Residues: CSAVAGGLETQYF.

This clone has more than one count but fewer than ten. This chain uses TRBV11-3 with TRBJ2-3; 7 bases are a match to TRBD1. The CDR3 consists of 14 residues. CDR1 SGHNT and CDR2 YENEEA come from the germline V gene. J gave up 4 bases and V 5 bases, and 6 bases lay outside the gene matches. CDR3 sequence reads: CASSATGTPDTQYF. Written as DNA, the CDR3 is TGTGCCAGCAGCGCGACAGGGACGCCAGATACGCAGTATTTT.

This chain connects TRBV10-3 to TRBJ1-2, with 9 positions matching TRBD1. Germline V gene sequence: CDR1 ENHRY, CDR2 SYGVKD. This CDR3 is built from 14 residues. The V segment lost 6 bases and the J segment 4 bases; nucleotides outside the gene matches: 6. CDR3 in DNA: TGTGCCATCAGGGACCCGGGACAGGGCTATGGCTACACCTTC. This codes for CAIRDPGQGYGYTF.

The V gene is TRBV12-3 or TRBV12-4, the J gene TRBJ1-2; 8 bases line up with TRBD1. V shed 4 bases and J 7 bases; nucleotides not matched to a gene: 5. The CDR3 totals 13 residues. CDR3 sequence reads: CASSSDRVIGYTF. The DNA for the CDR3 is TGTGCCAGCAGTTCGGACAGGGTTATTGGCTACACCTTC.

The CDR3 here is CASSLESGGYTEAFF. The DNA for the CDR3 is TGCGCCAGCAGCTTGGAGTCGGGGGGCTACACTGAAGCTTTCTTT. This chain connects TRBV5-1 to TRBJ1-1; possible D gene TRBD1, 6 bases. V dropped 0 bases and J dropped 3 bases, with 12 bases sitting between them. CDR3 length: 15 amino acids. Per germline, CDR1 SGHRS and CDR2 YFSETQ.

The chain couples TRBV4-2 to TRBJ2-6; 7 bases match TRBD1. There are 17 residues in the CDR3. V lost 1 base and J lost 0; bases outside the gene matches: 3. Germline V gives CDR1 LGHNA, CDR2 YNFKEQ. The CDR3 protein is CASSQATGSSGANVLTF. Here the CDR3 DNA reads TGTGCCAGCAGCCAAGCGACAGGGAGCTCTGGGGCCAACGTCCTGACTTTC.

The chain has TRBV4-1 and TRBJ2-1, with 8 positions matching TRBD2. V was clipped by 0 bases and J by 5 bases; unmatched bases: 12. Germline-derived CDR1 and CDR2 are MGHRA and YSYEKL. This CDR3 comprises 18 residues. In nucleotides, the CDR3 is TGCGCCAGCAGCCAAGACCTTCAGGGCGGGGGGACTCACAATGAGCAGTTCTTC. Its translation: CASSQDLQGGGTHNEQFF.

The J gene is TRBJ2-3, the V gene TRBV7-6; D may be TRBD2 (5 bases). Trimming stripped 1 base from V and 4 bases from J, with 12 bases between. CDR3 length equals 15 residues. Per the germline V gene, CDR1 is SGHVS and CDR2 is FNYEAQ. CDR3 protein: CASSLGGIKADTQYF. In DNA, the CDR3 is TGTGCCAGCAGCTTAGGAGGGATCAAAGCAGATACGCAGTATTTT.

The chain couples TRBV6-6 to TRBJ2-2; 10 positions agree with TRBD2. Germline V lookup: CDR1 MNHNY, CDR2 SVGAGI (reference sequence). V dropped 6 bases and J dropped 5; count of bases not matched to a gene: 9. The CDR3 is made up of 16 amino acids. CDR3 DNA sequence: TGTGCCAGCAGCCAGAGCGGGGGGGCAGGGACCGGGGAGCTGTTTTTT. Translation gives CASSQSGGAGTGELFF.

The V gene is TRBV18, the J gene TRBJ1-2, with 8 nucleotides matching TRBD1. The CDR3 covers 13 residues. The germline gives CDR1 KGHSH, CDR2 LQKENI. The J segment lost 8 bases and the V segment lost 4 bases, leaving 6 bases of the junction unmatched. The CDR3 loop reads CASSRGQGGGYTF. CDR3 DNA: TGTGCCAGCTCACGAGGACAGGGAGGGGGCTACACCTTC.

The gene calls are TRBV18 and TRBJ2-7; D perhaps matches TRBD2 (5 bases). This CDR3 is built from 12 residues. V was cut by 5 bases and J by 2 bases, with 7 bases left in between. CDR1 is KGHSH, CDR2 LQKENI, per germline. CDR3 loop: CASSKGAYEQYF. The DNA of the CDR3 is TGTGCCAGCTCAAAGGGAGCCTACGAGCAGTACTTC.

The chain couples TRBV10-3 to TRBJ2-2; 8 nucleotides agree with TRBD1. Germline loops: CDR1 ENHRY, CDR2 SYGVKD. The CDR3 length is 19 residues. V trimming: 2 bases; J trimming: 7 bases; junction bases outside the gene matches: 18. CDR3 amino acids: CAISENPGPGQGAHGELFF. The CDR3 bases are TGTGCCATCAGTGAGAACCCTGGTCCGGGGCAGGGGGCACACGGGGAGCTGTTTTTT.